Included here is one T cell receptor (beta chain) sequence, with context. The antigen remains undetermined. This entry belongs to a study of OX40 agonist ivuxolimab in advanced cancers. General observations from the study: Expanded clones tended on average to be more numerous among CD8+ T cells than CD4+.

This table comes from immunoSEQ multiplex PCR, and its TCRdb copy is limited to in-frame clones, with some not included. The sample includes some 64,000 clones, 88% of them seen just once. V shed 4 bases and J 5 bases; nucleotides not matched to a gene: 9. CDR3 size: 15 residues. Germline V CDR1 and CDR2: MNHEY, SVGAGI. The sample in question was CD4+ or CD8+ T cells sorted from blood, obtained in a trial of the OX40 agonist ivuxolimab. The sequence came from an adult with an advanced solid tumor such as melanoma, head and neck, liver or kidney cancer. The rearrangement joins TRBV6-5 to TRBJ2-3; 7 bases are a match to TRBD1. The CDR3 DNA sequence: TGTGCCAGCAGTTCCGACAGGGAAGATGGAGATACGCAGTATTTT. Its protein is CASSSDREDGDTQYF.